What follows are 29 T cell receptor beta chains derived from one specimen sequenced in a study of a mutant IDH1 vaccine in newly diagnosed glioma. TCRdb keeps only in-frame clones here, not all; method: immunoSEQ multiplex PCR. There are about 38,000 clones in the sample; around 80% occur only once, and about 9.1% lies in the top ten. Described time point: baseline, week 1 (first vaccination visit). Described treatment: pre-vaccination baseline after standard-of-care therapy. The sequences come from PBMCs, collected from a glioma patient treated with radiotherapy, temozolomide or both. The receptors stem from a man aged 35 to 55 with glioma. Some clones in this sample may be carry-over from other donors' samples.

The CDR3 sequence is CAWSVQQGWRDTEAFF. The CDR3 DNA sequence: TGTGCCTGGAGTGTTCAACAAGGGTGGAGGGACACTGAAGCTTTCTTT. The V gene is TRBV30, the J gene TRBJ1-1; no clear D. The CDR3 length is 16 residues. Germline lookup yields CDR1 GTSNPN and CDR2 SVGIG (reference sequence). Trimming stripped 0 bases from V and 3 bases from J, with 17 bases between.

The V gene is TRBV18, the J gene TRBJ2-6; D unresolved. Germline CDR1 reads KGHSH; CDR2 reads LQKENI. The CDR3 is 15 residues long. V lost 2 bases and J 1 base, leaving 6 bases between the germline ends. The CDR3 coding sequence is TGTGCCAGCTCACCAGTCAGATCTGGGGCCAACGTCCTGACTTTC. The encoded protein is CASSPVRSGANVLTF.

This clone showed up just a few times. The V gene is TRBV28, the J gene TRBJ1-4; 8 nucleotides agree with TRBD1. CDR1 is MDHEN and CDR2 is SYDVKM in the germline V gene. The CDR3 consists of 14 residues. The ends lost 5 bases at V and 7 bases at J; junction bases unmatched: 6. DNA of the CDR3: TGTGCCAGCAGTGGGGGACAGGAGGGTGAAAAACTGTTTTTT. Protein: CASSGGQEGEKLFF.

This clone was seen a single time. The V call is TRBV30, the J call TRBJ2-7; 8 nucleotides match TRBD1. CDR1 is GTSNPN, CDR2 SVGIG, per germline (reference sequence). The V segment lost 0 bases and the J segment 1 base; nucleotides outside the gene matches: 8. CDR3 length equals 16 residues. The CDR3 protein is CAWSVLGTGPSYEQYF. The CDR3 nucleotides are TGTGCCTGGAGTGTACTTGGGACAGGTCCTTCCTACGAGCAGTACTTC.

The chain couples TRBV6-1 to TRBJ2-7, with TRBD1 identical over 7 bases. Germline V gene sequence: CDR1 MNHNS, CDR2 SASEGT. The CDR3 totals 14 residues. The ends lost 0 bases at V and 2 bases at J; junction bases unmatched: 1. The CDR3 DNA reads TGTGCCAGCAGTGAAGCCCAGGGGGCCTACGAGCAGTACTTC. This codes for CASSEAQGAYEQYF.

The V and J genes are TRBV28 and TRBJ1-1; 10 bases fit TRBD1. From germline, CDR1 is MDHEN and CDR2 SYDVKM. The CDR3 covers 15 residues. J was trimmed by 4 bases and V by 4 bases; bases with no gene match: 6. DNA of the CDR3: TGTGCCAGCAGTTCCGGACAGGGGGTGGCCACTGAAGCTTTCTTT. It codes for CASSSGQGVATEAFF.

The V gene is TRBV13, the J gene TRBJ1-2; TRBD1 agrees at 7 bases. With V trimmed by 5 bases and J by 4 bases, 4 bases remained unmatched. CDR3 length: 13 residues. CDR1 is PRHDT and CDR2 is FYEKMQ in the germline V gene (reference sequence). This CDR3 is CASSPGQSYGYTF. The DNA of the CDR3 is TGTGCCAGCAGCCCGGGACAGAGCTATGGCTACACCTTC.

The chain has TRBV7-9 and TRBJ2-1, with D hard to call. The V end was cut by 1 base, the J end by 2 bases, with 6 bases between. The CDR3 totals 14 residues. Germline CDR1 SEHNR, CDR2 FQNEAQ (reference sequence). CDR3 bases: TGTGCCAGCAGCTTAGGTTTGGCCTACAATGAGCAGTTCTTC. Protein sequence: CASSLGLAYNEQFF.

The rearrangement joins TRBV28 to TRBJ2-5; either TRBD1 or TRBD2 may supply D (5 bases each). The CDR3 has 14 residues. V was shortened by 6 bases and J by 2 bases, with 13 bases between the two germline ends. CDR1 and CDR2 (germline): MDHEN, SYDVKM. The CDR3 is CASSRKRGQETQYF. CDR3 nucleotide sequence: TGTGCCAGCAGCCGGAAGAGGGGACAAGAGACCCAGTACTTC.

This clone was detected only once. The V call is TRBV4-2, the J call TRBJ1-5; D is unclear. V was cut by 1 base and J by 4 bases, with 5 bases left in between. CDR3 length equals 13 residues. CDR1 is LGHNA and CDR2 is YNFKEQ in the germline V gene. The CDR3: CASSQAKNQPQHF. In DNA form, the CDR3 reads TGTGCCAGCAGCCAAGCTAAAAATCAGCCCCAGCATTTT.

The chain employs TRBV9 and TRBJ1-1; 7 bases are shared with TRBD1. This CDR3 region has 13 residues. The germline V gene encodes CDR1 SGDLS and CDR2 YYNGEE. Trimming took 3 bases from V and 4 from J; bases not matched to a gene: 3. The CDR3 nucleotides are TGTGCCAGCAGCGCTAGGACAGGCACTGAAGCTTTCTTT. It is translated as CASSARTGTEAFF.

The chain links TRBV6-4 to TRBJ1-6; 7 nucleotides agree with TRBD1. The CDR3 extends over 15 amino acids. V shed 3 bases and J 7 bases; nucleotides not matched to a gene: 6. Looked up from germline, CDR1 is MRHNA and CDR2 is SNTAGT. The CDR3 sequence: CASSEEQGKNSPLHF. For the CDR3, the DNA is TGTGCCAGCAGTGAAGAACAGGGGAAGAATTCACCCCTCCACTTT.

The chain combines TRBV5-1 with TRBJ2-3; no definite D call. This CDR3 region has 13 residues. Germline V CDR1 and CDR2: SGHRS, YFSETQ. Trimming removed 4 bases from V and 3 bases from J, with 9 bases in between. CDR3 loop: CASSIGPTDTQYF. CDR3 in DNA: TGCGCCAGCAGCATTGGGCCGACAGATACGCAGTATTTT.

The gene calls are TRBV6-4 and TRBJ2-3; D is perhaps TRBD1 or TRBD2 (5 bases each). Germline assignment: CDR1 MRHNA and CDR2 SNTAGT. The CDR3 length is 14 residues. The V end lost 5 bases, the J end lost 2 bases, and 11 bases lay between the germline ends. CDR3 nucleotide sequence: TGTGCCAGCAGTCCTTCGGGGCCCACAGATACGCAGTATTTT. It is translated as CASSPSGPTDTQYF.

This sequence joins TRBV19 and TRBJ2-7; the D gene is possibly TRBD2 (5 bases). The germline gives CDR1 LNHDA, CDR2 SQIVND (reference sequence). V was pared by 5 bases and J by 1 base, with 9 bases between. The CDR3 has 13 residues. The CDR3 nucleotides are TGTGCCAGTAGTCCAGGCGGGTCCTACGAGCAGTACTTC. Translation: CASSPGGSYEQYF.

V gene TRBV5-5 combines with J gene TRBJ2-3; 11 nucleotides align to TRBD2. This CDR3 is 16 amino acids long. J was trimmed by 4 bases and V by 0 bases; bases with no gene match: 4. Germline V CDR1 and CDR2: SGHKS, YYEKEE (reference sequence). The CDR3 nucleotides are TGTGCCAGCAGCTTGGTCGTTAGCGGGGGGGCAGATACGCAGTATTTT. Translating gives CASSLVVSGGADTQYF.

The rearrangement uses TRBV7-9 and TRBJ2-5, with 9 bases that match TRBD2. The V and J ends lost 4 bases and 5 bases, in that order; junction bases with no gene match: 5. Germline V CDR1 and CDR2: SEHNR, FQNEAQ (reference sequence). The CDR3 length is 14 residues. CDR3 loop: CASSSGLARETQYF. The CDR3 coding sequence is TGTGCCAGCAGCTCGGGACTAGCCCGGGAGACCCAGTACTTC.

V is TRBV10-3 and J is TRBJ2-1; 10 bases align to TRBD2. With V trimmed by 6 bases and J by 2 bases, 10 bases remained unmatched. Germline V lookup: CDR1 ENHRY, CDR2 SYGVKD. The CDR3 extends over 17 amino acids. The CDR3 here is CAIRASPGTSAYNEQFF. The CDR3, as DNA: TGTGCCATCAGGGCCTCCCCTGGGACTAGCGCCTACAATGAGCAGTTCTTC.

The chain uses TRBV4-3 and TRBJ2-3, with 10 positions matching TRBD1. The germline V gene encodes CDR1 LGHNA and CDR2 YSLEER. V gave up 3 bases and J gave up 5 bases; unmatched junction bases: 8. The CDR3 totals 16 residues. The CDR3 region has the DNA TGCGCCAGCAGCCAGGAGGACAGGGGGTTTGGAGATACGCAGTATTTT. Its protein is CASSQEDRGFGDTQYF.

This clone was seen only once. The gene calls are TRBV7-2 and TRBJ2-5, with TRBD1 identical over 11 bases. The CDR3 is 15 residues long. Germline V CDR1 and CDR2: SGHTA, FQGNSA. V shed 5 bases, J shed 2 bases, and the junction held 4 bases outside the gene matches. CDR3 in amino acids: CASSRDRGLQETQYF. CDR3 sequence (DNA): TGTGCCAGCAGCCGGGACAGGGGGTTGCAAGAGACCCAGTACTTC.

The chain recombines TRBV29-1 with TRBJ2-5, with D unresolved. The CDR3 runs to 10 residues. V was trimmed by 4 bases and J by 1 base, leaving 1 base between them. In germline, CDR1 is SQVTM, CDR2 ANQGSEA. CDR3 sequence reads: CSVAQETQYF. The DNA of the CDR3 is TGCAGCGTTGCCCAAGAGACCCAGTACTTC.

The chain carries TRBV13 and TRBJ2-7, with TRBD2 as a possible D gene (5 bases). The CDR3 contains 14 residues. V was cut by 7 bases and J by 0 bases, with 13 bases left in between. Germline V CDR1 and CDR2: PRHDT, FYEKMQ (reference sequence). The CDR3 DNA reads as TGTGCCAGCAAGTTGGGGAGCGGCTCCTACGAGCAGTACTTC. Translation gives CASKLGSGSYEQYF.

The rearrangement uses TRBV7-2 and TRBJ1-1; perhaps TRBD1 as D (6 bases). This CDR3 region has 14 residues. Germline values: CDR1 SGHTA, CDR2 FQGNSA. Deletions cut 7 bases from V and 7 bases from J, with 19 bases between. The CDR3 loop reads CASTNTWGAGEAFF. The CDR3 DNA sequence: TGTGCCAGCACCAACACGTGGGGGGCCGGTGAAGCTTTCTTT.

This clone was detected once. The V and J genes are TRBV4-1 and TRBJ1-6; TRBD1 matches at 7 bases. The V and J ends lost 3 bases and 10 bases, in that order; junction bases with no gene match: 18. The CDR3 length is 18 residues. Per the germline V gene, CDR1 is MGHRA and CDR2 is YSYEKL. Here the CDR3 reads CASSHQGGKGAQQSPLHF. CDR3 bases: TGCGCCAGCAGCCACCAAGGGGGAAAGGGGGCGCAGCAGTCACCCCTCCACTTT.

As concerns this clone: This CDR3 is also generated by other DNA sequences in the sample. CDR3 nucleotides: TGTGCCTGGAGCCTACTGGGACGGAACTATGGCTACACCTTC. Translating it yields CAWSLLGRNYGYTF. The chain carries TRBV30 and TRBJ1-2; TRBD1 is a possible D gene (5 bases). This CDR3 has 14 residues. With 3 bases removed from V and 2 bases from J, the gap between germline ends came to 13 bases. Germline CDR1 is GTSNPN and CDR2 is SVGIG (reference sequence).

The chain links TRBV2 to TRBJ1-2; unclear D gene. This CDR3 has 13 residues. V was pared by 2 bases and J by 10 bases, with 14 bases between. Germline assignment: CDR1 SNHLY and CDR2 FYNNEI. The chain's CDR3 is CASSEYSPVSYTF. The CDR3 DNA follows: TGTGCCAGCAGTGAATACAGCCCGGTGTCCTACACCTTC. The full variable domain, its missing parts supplied by reference TRBV2 and TRBJ1-2, is EPEVTQTPSHQVTQMGQEVILRCVPISNHLYFYWYRQILGQKVEFLVSFYNNEISEKSEIFDDQFSVERPDGSNFTLKIRSTKLEDSAMYFCASSEYSPVSYTFGSGTRLTVV.

This chain links TRBV29-1 with TRBJ1-1, with TRBD1 matching 11 bases. The CDR3 runs to 16 residues. CDR1 and CDR2 from the germline V gene are SQVTM and ANQGSEA. The J segment lost 8 bases and the V segment lost 3 bases, leaving 14 bases of the junction unmatched. The DNA of the CDR3 is TGCAGCGTTGACTGGACAGGGGGCGCTTCTCCCGGGGAAGCTTTCTTT. It codes for CSVDWTGGASPGEAFF.

The chain links TRBV5-4 to TRBJ2-1, with 7 bases identical to TRBD1. This CDR3 spans 15 amino acids. Looked up from germline, CDR1 is SGHNT and CDR2 is YYREEE (reference sequence). Trimming at V came to 5 bases and at J to 4 bases, leaving 9 bases not matched to a gene. The chain's CDR3 is CASSLGTASYNEQFF. CDR3 in DNA: TGTGCCAGCAGTCTCGGGACAGCCTCATACAATGAGCAGTTCTTC. Full variable domain (rest looked up from reference TRBV5-4 and TRBJ2-1): ETGVTQSPTHLIKTRGQQVTLRCSSQSGHNTVSWYQQALGQGPQFIFQYYREEENGRGNFPPRFSGLQFPNYSSELNVNALELDDSALYLCASSLGTASYNEQFFGPGTRLTVL.

V and J are TRBV13 and TRBJ2-1; D is perhaps TRBD1 or TRBD2 (5 bases each). V lost 10 bases and J lost 2, with 18 bases in between. CDR3 size: 15 residues. CDR1 and CDR2 from the germline V gene are PRHDT and FYEKMQ (reference sequence). The CDR3 DNA sequence: TGTGCCACTAGGATGGGGGATATCGCCTACAATGAGCAGTTCTTC. Translating gives CATRMGDIAYNEQFF. The full variable domain, its missing parts supplied by reference TRBV13 and TRBJ2-1, is AAGVIQSPRHLIKEKRETATLKCYPIPRHDTVYWYQQGPGQDPQFLISFYEKMQSDKGSIPDRFSAQQFSDYHSELNMSSLELGDSALYFCATRMGDIAYNEQFFGPGTRLTVL.